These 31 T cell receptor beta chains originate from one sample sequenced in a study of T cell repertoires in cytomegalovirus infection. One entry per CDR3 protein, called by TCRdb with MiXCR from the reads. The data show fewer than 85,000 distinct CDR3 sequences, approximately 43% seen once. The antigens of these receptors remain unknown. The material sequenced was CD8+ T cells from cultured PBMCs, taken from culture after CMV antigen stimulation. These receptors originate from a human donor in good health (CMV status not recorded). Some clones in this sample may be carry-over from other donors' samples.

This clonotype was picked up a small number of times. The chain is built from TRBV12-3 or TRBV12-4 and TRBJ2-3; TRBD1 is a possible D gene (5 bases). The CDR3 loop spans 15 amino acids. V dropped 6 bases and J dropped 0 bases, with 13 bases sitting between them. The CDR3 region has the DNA TGTGCCAGCAGCCCGAGACAGCCGAGCACAGATACGCAGTATTTT. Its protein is CASSPRQPSTDTQYF.

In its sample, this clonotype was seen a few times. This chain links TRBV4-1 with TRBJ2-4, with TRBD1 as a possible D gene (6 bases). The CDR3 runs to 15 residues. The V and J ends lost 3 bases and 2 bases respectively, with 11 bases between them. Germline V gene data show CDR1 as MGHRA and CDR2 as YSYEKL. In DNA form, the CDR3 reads TGCGCCAGCAGCCAGGCGGACAGATCCAAAAACATTCAGTACTTC. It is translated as CASSQADRSKNIQYF.

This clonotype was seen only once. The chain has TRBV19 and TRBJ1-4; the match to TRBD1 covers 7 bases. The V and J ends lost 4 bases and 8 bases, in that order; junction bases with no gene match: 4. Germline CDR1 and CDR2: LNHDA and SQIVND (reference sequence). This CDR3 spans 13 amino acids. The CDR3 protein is CASSSDREEKLFF. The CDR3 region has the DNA TGTGCCAGTAGTAGCGACAGGGAGGAAAAACTGTTTTTT.

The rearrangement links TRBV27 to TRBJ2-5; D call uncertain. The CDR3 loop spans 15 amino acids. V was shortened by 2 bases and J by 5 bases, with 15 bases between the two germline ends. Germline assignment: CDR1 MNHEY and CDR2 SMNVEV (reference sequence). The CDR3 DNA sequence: TGTGCCAGCAGTTTACGGGCCAGGAAGGGTGAGACCCAGTACTTC. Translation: CASSLRARKGETQYF.

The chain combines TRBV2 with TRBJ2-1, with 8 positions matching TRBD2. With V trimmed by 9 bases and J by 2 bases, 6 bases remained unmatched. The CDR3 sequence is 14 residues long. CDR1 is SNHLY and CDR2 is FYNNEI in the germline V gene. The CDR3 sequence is CARDSGNTYNEQFF. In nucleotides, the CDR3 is TGTGCCAGAGATAGCGGGAACACCTACAATGAGCAGTTCTTC.

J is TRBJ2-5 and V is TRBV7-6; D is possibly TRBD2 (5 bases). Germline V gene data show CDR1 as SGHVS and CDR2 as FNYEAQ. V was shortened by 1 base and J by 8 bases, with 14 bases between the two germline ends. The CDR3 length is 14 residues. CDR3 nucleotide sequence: TGTGCCAGCAGCTTAGTAGGACTCTCGGCTACCCAGTACTTC. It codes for CASSLVGLSATQYF.

In nucleotides, the CDR3 is TGTGCCAGCAGTCCTACCGGGACAGGACGCGGGCAGTACTTC. This encodes CASSPTGTGRGQYF. The rearrangement uses TRBV6-5 and TRBJ2-7, with 8 bases fitting TRBD1. This CDR3 is built from 14 residues. J lost 9 bases, V lost 5 bases, and 12 bases had no gene match. From germline, CDR1 is MNHEY and CDR2 SVGAGI.

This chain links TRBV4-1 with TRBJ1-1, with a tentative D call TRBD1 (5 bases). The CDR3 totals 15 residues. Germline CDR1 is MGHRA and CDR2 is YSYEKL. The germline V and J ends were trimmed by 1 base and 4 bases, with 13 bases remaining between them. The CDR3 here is CASSQVPGQTTEAFF. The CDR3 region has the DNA TGCGCCAGCAGCCAAGTTCCAGGGCAGACCACTGAAGCTTTCTTT.

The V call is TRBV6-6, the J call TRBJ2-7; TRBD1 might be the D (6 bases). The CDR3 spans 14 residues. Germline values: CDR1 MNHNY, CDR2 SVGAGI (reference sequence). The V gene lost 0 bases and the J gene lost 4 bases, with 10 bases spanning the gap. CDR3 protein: CASSYSGARYEQYF. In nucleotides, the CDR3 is TGTGCCAGCAGTTACTCGGGGGCGCGTTACGAGCAGTACTTC.

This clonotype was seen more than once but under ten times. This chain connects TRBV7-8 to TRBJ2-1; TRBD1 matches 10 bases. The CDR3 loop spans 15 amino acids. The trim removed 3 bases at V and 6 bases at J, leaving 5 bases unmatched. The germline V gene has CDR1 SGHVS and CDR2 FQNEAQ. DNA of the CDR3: TGTGCCAGCAGCTTTCCCGGGACAGGGGTCAATGAGCAGTTCTTC. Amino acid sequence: CASSFPGTGVNEQFF.

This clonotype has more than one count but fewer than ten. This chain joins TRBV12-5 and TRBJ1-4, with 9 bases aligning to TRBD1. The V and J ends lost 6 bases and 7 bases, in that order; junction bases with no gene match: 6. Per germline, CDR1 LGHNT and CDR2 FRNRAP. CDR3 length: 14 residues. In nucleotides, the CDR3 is TGTGCTAGTGGCCCGGGGGACAGGGCTGAAAAACTGTTTTTT. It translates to CASGPGDRAEKLFF.

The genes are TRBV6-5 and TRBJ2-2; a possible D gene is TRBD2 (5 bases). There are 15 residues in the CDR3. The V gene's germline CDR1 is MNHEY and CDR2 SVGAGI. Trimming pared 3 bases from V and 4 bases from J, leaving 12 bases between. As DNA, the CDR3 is TGTGCCAGCAGTTATGCTCCCGAGGGCACCGGGGAGCTGTTTTTT. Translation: CASSYAPEGTGELFF.

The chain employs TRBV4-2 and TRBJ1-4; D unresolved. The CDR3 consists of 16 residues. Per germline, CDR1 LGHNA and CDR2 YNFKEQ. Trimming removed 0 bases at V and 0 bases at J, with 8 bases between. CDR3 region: CASSQEWNATNEKLFF. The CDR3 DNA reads TGTGCCAGCAGCCAAGAGTGGAACGCAACTAATGAAAAACTGTTTTTT.

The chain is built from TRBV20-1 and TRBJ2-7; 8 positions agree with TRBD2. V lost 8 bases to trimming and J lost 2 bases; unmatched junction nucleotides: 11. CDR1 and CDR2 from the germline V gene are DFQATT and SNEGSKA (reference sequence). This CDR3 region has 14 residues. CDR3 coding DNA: TGCAGTTCCATGGAGCGGGAGTCCCCCTACGAGCAGTACTTC. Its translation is CSSMERESPYEQYF.

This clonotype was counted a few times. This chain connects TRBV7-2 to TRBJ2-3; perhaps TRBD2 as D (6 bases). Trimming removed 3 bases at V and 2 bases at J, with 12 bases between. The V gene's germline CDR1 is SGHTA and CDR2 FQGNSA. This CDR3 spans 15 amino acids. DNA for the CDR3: TGTGCCAGCAGCTTGGGACTCAGGGTCACAGATACGCAGTATTTT. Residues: CASSLGLRVTDTQYF.

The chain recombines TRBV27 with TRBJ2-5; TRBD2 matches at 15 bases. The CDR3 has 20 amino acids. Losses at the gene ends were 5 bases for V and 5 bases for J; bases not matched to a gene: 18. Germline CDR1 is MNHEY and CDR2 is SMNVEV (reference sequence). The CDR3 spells CASSPNSGLAGGSPGETQYF. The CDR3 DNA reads TGTGCCAGCAGTCCCAATTCTGGACTAGCGGGAGGGTCACCCGGGGAGACCCAGTACTTC.

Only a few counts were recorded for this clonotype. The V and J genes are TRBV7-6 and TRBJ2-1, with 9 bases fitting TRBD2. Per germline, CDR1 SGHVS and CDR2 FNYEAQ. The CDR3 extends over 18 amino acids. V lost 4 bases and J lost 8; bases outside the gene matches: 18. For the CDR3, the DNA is TGTGCCAGCAGCTCAGGAATCTTGTTAGGCGGGGGGGCCGATGAGCAGTTCTTC. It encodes CASSSGILLGGGADEQFF.

The CDR3 region has the DNA TGTGCCAGCAGCTTAGGGCAGGGGTTCATTATAATCGATGGCTACACCTTC. It is translated as CASSLGQGFIIIDGYTF. The rearrangement joins TRBV7-2 to TRBJ1-2; maybe TRBD1 (6 bases). The CDR3 has 17 residues. Germline CDR1 reads SGHTA; CDR2 reads FQGNSA. The V gene lost 1 base and the J gene lost 6 bases, with 21 bases spanning the gap.

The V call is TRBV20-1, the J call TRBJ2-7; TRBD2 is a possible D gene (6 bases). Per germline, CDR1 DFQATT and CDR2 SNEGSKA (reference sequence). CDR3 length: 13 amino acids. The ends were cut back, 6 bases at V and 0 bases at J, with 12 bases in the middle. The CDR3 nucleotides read TGCAGTGCCCCCACTAGCCTCTCCTACGAGCAGTACTTC. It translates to CSAPTSLSYEQYF.

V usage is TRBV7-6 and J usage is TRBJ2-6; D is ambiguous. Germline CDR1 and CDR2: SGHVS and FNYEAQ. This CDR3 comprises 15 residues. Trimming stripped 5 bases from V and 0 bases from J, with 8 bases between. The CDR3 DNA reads TGTGCCAGCAGCGCCCCAGGCTCTGGGGCCAACGTCCTGACTTTC. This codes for CASSAPGSGANVLTF.

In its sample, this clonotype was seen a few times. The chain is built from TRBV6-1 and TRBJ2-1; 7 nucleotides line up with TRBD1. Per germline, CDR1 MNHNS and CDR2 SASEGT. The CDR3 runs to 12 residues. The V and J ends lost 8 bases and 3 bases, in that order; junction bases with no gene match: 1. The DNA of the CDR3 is TGTGCCAGCGGGGACAGCTACAATGAGCAGTTCTTC. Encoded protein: CASGDSYNEQFF.

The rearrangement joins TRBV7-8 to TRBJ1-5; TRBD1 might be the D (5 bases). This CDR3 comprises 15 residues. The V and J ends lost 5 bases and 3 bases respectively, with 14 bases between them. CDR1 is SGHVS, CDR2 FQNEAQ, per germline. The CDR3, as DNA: TGTGCCAGCAGCCCATTTTCAGGGCTCAATCAGCCCCAGCATTTT. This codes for CASSPFSGLNQPQHF.

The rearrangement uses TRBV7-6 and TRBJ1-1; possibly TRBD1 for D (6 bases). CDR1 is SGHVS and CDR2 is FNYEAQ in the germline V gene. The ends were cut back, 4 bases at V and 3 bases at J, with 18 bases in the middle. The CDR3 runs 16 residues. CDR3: CASSSTPGGADTEAFF. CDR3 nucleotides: TGTGCCAGCAGCTCCACTCCGGGGGGCGCTGACACTGAAGCTTTCTTT.

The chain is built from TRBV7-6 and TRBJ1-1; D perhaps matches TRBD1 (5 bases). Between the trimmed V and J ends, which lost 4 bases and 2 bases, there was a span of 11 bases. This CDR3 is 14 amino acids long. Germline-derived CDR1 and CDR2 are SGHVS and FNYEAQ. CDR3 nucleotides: TGTGCCAGCAGCTACGGGACGGCTAACACTGAAGCTTTCTTT. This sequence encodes CASSYGTANTEAFF.

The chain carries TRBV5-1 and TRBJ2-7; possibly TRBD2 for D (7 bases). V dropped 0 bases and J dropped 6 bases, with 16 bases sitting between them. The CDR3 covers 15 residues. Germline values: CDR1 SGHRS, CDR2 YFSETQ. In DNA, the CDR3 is TGCGCCAGCAGCTTGGCCTCTGGCGGGGGCGGCGAGCAGTACTTC. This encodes CASSLASGGGGEQYF.

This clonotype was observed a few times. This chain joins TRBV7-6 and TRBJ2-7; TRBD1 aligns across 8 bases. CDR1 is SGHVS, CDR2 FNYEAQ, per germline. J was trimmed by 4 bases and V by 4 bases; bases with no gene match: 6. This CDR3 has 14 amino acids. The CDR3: CASSSRGQKYEQYF. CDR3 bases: TGTGCCAGCAGCTCCAGGGGGCAGAAATACGAGCAGTACTTC.

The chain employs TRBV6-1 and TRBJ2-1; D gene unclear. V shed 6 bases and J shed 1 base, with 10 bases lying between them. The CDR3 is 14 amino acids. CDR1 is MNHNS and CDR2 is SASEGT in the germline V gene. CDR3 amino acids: CASSPFRSYNEQFF. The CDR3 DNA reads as TGTGCCAGCAGCCCATTTAGATCCTACAATGAGCAGTTCTTC.

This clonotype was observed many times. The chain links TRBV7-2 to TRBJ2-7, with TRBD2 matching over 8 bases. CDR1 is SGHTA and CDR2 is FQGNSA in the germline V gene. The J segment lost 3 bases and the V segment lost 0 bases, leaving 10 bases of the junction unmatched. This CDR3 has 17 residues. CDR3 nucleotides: TGTGCCAGCAGCTTAGCGGATCGGGGGGGGAGAAGCTACGAGCAGTACTTC. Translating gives CASSLADRGGRSYEQYF.

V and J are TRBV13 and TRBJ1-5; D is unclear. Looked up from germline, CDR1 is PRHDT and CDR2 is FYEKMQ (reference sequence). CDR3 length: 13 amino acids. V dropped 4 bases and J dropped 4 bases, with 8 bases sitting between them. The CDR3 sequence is CASSSAGNQPQHF. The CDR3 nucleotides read TGTGCCAGCAGCTCCGCTGGGAATCAGCCCCAGCATTTT. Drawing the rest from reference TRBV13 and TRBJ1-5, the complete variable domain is AAGVIQSPRHLIKEKRETATLKCYPIPRHDTVYWYQQGPGQDPQFLISFYEKMQSDKGSIPDRFSAQQFSDYHSELNMSSLELGDSALYFCASSSAGNQPQHFGDGTRLSIL.

In nucleotides, the CDR3 is TGTGCCAGTAGTATACTTGACGGTTACAATGAGCAGTTCTTC. Protein sequence: CASSILDGYNEQFF. V gene TRBV19 combines with J gene TRBJ2-1; D remains ambiguous. The CDR3 covers 14 residues. Per the germline V gene, CDR1 is LNHDA and CDR2 is SQIVND (reference sequence). Trimming took 2 bases from V and 4 from J, leaving 9 bases between them.

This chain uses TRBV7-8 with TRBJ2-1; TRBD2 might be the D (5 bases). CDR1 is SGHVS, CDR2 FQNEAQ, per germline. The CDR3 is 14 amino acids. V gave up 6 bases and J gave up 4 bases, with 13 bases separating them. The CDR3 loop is CASRGSGVYNEQFF. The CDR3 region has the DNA TGTGCCAGCAGGGGCTCCGGGGTTTACAATGAGCAGTTCTTC.